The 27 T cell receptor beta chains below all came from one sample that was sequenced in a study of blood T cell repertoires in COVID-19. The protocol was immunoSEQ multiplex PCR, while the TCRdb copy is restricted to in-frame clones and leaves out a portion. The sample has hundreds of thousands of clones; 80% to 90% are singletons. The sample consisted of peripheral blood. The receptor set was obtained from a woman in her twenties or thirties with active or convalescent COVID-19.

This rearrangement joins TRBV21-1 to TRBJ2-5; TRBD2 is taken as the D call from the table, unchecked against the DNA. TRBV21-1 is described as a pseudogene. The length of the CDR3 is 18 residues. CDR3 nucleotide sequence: TGTGCCAGCAGCGGACCGGGACTAGCGGGGGAGTACCAAGAGACCCAGTACTTC. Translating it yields CASSGPGLAGEYQETQYF.

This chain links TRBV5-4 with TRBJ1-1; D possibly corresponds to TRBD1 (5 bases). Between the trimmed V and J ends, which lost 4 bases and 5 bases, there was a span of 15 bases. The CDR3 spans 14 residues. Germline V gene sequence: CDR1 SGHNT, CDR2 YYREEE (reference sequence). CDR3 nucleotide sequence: TGTGCCAGCAGCCGCGGGGGGTGGGGTACTGAAGCTTTCTTT. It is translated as CASSRGGWGTEAFF.

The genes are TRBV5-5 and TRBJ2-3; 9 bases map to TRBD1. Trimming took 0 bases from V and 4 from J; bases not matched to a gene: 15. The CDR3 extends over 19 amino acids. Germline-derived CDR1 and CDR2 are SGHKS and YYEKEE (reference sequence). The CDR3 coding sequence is TGTGCCAGCAGCTTGGCCATCGGACCGGACAGGGGTAATGCAGATACGCAGTATTTT. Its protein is CASSLAIGPDRGNADTQYF.

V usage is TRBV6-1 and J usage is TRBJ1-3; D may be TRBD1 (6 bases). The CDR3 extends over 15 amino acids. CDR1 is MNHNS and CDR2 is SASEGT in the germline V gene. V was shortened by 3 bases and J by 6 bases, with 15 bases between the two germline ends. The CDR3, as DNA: TGTGCCAGCAGTGACACAGGGACTAGGGAAAACACCATATATTTT. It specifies CASSDTGTRENTIYF.

CDR3 loop: CASSLGQGDNEQFF. The CDR3 DNA follows: TGTGCCAGCAGCTTGGGACAGGGAGACAATGAGCAGTTCTTC. The chain has TRBV13 and TRBJ2-1; the match to TRBD1 covers 9 bases. Germline CDR1 and CDR2: PRHDT and FYEKMQ (reference sequence). The trim removed 3 bases at V and 5 bases at J, leaving 2 bases unmatched. The CDR3 consists of 14 residues.

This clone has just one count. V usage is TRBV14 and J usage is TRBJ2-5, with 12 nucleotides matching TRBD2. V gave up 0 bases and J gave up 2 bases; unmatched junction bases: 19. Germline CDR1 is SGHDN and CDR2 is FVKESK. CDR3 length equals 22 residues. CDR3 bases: TGTGCCAGCAGCCAAGAAGGGCCGGGGCACACTAGCGGGGGGACCCGACAAGAGACCCAGTACTTC. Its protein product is CASSQEGPGHTSGGTRQETQYF.

CDR3 in amino acids: CASSQAPGSHYGYTF. The CDR3 DNA reads TGCGCCAGCAGCCAAGCTCCAGGGTCTCACTATGGCTACACCTTC. V and J are TRBV4-1 and TRBJ1-2; D is perhaps TRBD1 (5 bases). This CDR3 spans 15 amino acids. V lost 1 base, J lost 3 bases, and 12 bases lay in between. From germline, CDR1 is MGHRA and CDR2 YSYEKL.

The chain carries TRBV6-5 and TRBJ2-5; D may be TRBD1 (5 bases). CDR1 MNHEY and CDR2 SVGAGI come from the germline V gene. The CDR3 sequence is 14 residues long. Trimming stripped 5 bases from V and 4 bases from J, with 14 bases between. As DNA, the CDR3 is TGTGCCAGCAGTACTCACCAGGGTGTAGAGACCCAGTACTTC. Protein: CASSTHQGVETQYF.

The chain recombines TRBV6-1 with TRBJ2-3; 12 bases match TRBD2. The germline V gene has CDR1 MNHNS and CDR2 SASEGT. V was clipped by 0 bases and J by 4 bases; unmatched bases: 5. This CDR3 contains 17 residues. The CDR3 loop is CASSEAQLAGGPDTQYF. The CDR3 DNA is TGTGCCAGCAGTGAAGCACAACTAGCGGGGGGCCCAGATACGCAGTATTTT.

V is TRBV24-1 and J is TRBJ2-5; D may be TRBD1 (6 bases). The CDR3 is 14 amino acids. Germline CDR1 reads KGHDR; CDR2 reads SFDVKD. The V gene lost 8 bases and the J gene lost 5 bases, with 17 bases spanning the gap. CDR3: CATKIPGTLETQYF. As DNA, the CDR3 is TGTGCCACCAAAATCCCCGGGACACTTGAGACCCAGTACTTC.

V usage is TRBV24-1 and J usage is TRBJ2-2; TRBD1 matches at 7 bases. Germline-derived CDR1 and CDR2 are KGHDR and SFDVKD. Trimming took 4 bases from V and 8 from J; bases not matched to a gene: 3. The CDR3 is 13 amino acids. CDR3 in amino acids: CATSDDRVGELFF. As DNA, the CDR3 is TGTGCCACCAGTGACGACAGGGTGGGGGAGCTGTTTTTT.

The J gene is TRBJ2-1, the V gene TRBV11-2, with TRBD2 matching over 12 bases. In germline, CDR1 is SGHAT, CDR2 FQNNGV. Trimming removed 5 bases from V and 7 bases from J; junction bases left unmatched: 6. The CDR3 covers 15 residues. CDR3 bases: TGTGCCAGCAGCCCGGGGACTAGCGGGTTGAATGAGCAGTTCTTC. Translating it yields CASSPGTSGLNEQFF.

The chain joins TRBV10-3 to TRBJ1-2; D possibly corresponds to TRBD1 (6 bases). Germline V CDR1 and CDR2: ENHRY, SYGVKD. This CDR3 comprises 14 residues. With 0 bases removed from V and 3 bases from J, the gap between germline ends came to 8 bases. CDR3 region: CAISESWTDYGYTF. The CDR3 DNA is TGTGCCATCAGTGAGTCATGGACAGACTATGGCTACACCTTC.

The CDR3 DNA reads as TGTGCCAGCAGTTCGCCTCTAGCGGGAGAGGATACCGGGGAGCTGTTTTTT. This codes for CASSSPLAGEDTGELFF. This sequence joins TRBV28 and TRBJ2-2; 10 bases align to TRBD2. Trimming removed 4 bases from V and 5 bases from J; junction bases left unmatched: 10. Germline loops: CDR1 MDHEN, CDR2 SYDVKM. The CDR3 is 17 amino acids.

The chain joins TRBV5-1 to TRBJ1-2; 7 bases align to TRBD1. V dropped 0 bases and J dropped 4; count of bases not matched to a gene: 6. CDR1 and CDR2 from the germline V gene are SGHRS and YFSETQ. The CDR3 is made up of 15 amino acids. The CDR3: CASSLGQGAIYGYTF. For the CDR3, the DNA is TGCGCCAGCAGCTTGGGACAGGGAGCGATCTATGGCTACACCTTC.

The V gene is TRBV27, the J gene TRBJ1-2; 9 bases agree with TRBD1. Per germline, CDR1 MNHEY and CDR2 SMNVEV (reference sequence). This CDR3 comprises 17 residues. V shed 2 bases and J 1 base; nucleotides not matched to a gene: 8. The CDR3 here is CASSLRGQGSVNYGYTF. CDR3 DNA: TGTGCCAGCAGTTTAAGGGGACAGGGATCGGTTAACTATGGCTACACCTTC.

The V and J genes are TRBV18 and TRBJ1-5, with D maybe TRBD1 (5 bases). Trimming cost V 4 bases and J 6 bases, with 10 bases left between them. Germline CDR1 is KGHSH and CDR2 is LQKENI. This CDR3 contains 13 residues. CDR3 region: CASSLSGGQPQHF. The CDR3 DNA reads TGTGCCAGCTCACTGTCGGGGGGTCAGCCCCAGCATTTT.

The CDR3 protein is CASSLLSSGNTIYF. CDR3 nucleotides: TGTGCCAGCAGCTTACTGAGCTCTGGAAACACCATATATTTT. This chain links TRBV5-6 with TRBJ1-3, with no clear D. CDR1 and CDR2 from the germline V gene are SGHDT and YYEEEE. This CDR3 region has 14 residues. V was shortened by 2 bases and J by 0 bases, with 6 bases between the two germline ends.

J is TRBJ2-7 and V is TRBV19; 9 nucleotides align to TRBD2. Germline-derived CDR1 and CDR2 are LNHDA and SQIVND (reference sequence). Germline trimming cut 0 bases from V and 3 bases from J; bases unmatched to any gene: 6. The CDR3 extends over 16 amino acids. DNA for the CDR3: TGTGCCAGTAGTATAGATGGAGTAGCGGGAGACTACGAGCAGTACTTC. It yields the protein CASSIDGVAGDYEQYF.

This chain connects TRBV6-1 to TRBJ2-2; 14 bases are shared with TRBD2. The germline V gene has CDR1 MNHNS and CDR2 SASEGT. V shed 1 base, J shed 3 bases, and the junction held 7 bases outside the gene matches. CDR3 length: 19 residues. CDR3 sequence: CASSEGWGLAGVDTGELFF. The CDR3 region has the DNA TGTGCCAGCAGTGAAGGGTGGGGACTAGCGGGAGTCGACACCGGGGAGCTGTTTTTT.

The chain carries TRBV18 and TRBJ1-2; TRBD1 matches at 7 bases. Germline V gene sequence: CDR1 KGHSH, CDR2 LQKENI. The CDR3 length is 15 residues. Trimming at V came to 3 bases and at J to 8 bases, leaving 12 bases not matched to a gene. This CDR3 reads CASSPNRDSELGYTF. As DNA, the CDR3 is TGTGCCAGCTCACCCAACCGGGACAGCGAACTCGGCTACACCTTC.

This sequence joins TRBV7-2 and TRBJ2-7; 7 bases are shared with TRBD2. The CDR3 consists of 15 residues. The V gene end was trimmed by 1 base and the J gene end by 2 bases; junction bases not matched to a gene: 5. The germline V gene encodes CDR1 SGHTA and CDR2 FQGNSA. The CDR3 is CASSLVASGTYEQYF. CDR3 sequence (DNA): TGTGCCAGCAGCTTAGTGGCTAGCGGTACCTACGAGCAGTACTTC.

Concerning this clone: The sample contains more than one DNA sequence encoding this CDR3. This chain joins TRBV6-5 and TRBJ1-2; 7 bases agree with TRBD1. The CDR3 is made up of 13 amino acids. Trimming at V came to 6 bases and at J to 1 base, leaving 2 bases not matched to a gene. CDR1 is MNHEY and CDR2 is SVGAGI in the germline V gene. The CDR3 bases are TGTGCCAGCAGCCGGGACAGTAACTATGGCTACACCTTC. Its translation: CASSRDSNYGYTF.

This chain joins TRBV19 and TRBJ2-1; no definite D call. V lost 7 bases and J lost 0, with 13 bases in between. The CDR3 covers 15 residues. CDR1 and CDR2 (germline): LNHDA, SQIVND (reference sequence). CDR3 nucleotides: TGTGCCAGTAAGCCCCAAGACAACTCCTACAATGAGCAGTTCTTC. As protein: CASKPQDNSYNEQFF.

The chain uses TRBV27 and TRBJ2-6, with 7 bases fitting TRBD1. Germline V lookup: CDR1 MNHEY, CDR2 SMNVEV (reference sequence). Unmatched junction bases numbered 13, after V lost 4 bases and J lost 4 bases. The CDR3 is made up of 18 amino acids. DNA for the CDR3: TGTGCCAGCAGTTCCACCGGGACAGCGCTGCGCGGGGCCAACGTCCTGACTTTC. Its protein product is CASSSTGTALRGANVLTF.

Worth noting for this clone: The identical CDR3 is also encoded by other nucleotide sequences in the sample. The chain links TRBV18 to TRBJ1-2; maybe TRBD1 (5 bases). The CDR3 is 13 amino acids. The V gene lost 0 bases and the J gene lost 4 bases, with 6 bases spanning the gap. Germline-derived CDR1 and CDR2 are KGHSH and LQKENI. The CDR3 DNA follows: TGTGCCAGCTCACCACCCGACAGCTATGGCTACACCTTC. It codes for CASSPPDSYGYTF.

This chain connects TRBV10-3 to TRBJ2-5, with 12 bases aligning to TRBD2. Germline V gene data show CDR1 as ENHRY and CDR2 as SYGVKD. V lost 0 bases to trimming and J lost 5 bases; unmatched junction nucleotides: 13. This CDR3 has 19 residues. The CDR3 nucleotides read TGTGCCATCAGTGAGTCGCTCTTTGAGACTAGCGGGAGTGGGGAGACCCAGTACTTC. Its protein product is CAISESLFETSGSGETQYF.